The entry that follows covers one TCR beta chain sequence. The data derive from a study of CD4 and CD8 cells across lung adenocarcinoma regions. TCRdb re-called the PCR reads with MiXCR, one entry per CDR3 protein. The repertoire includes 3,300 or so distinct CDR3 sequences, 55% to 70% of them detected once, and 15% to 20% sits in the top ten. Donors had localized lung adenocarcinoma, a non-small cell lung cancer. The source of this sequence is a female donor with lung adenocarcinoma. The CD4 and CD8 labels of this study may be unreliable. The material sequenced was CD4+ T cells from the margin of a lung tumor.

The CDR3 is CASSEEGWGPTLSSYEQYF. CDR3 nucleotide sequence: TGTGCCAGCAGTGAAGAGGGGTGGGGGCCCACCCTTAGCTCCTACGAGCAGTACTTC. The chain uses TRBV6-1 and TRBJ2-1; D might be TRBD1 (6 bases). The J call may not be correct, given that the DNA end is closer to TRBJ2-7. CDR1 and CDR2 (germline): MNHNS, SASEGT. The CDR3 sequence is 19 residues long.